This TCR beta chain was retrieved from a study of shared clonotypes between healthy human individuals. Looked up from germline, CDR1 is MNHEY and CDR2 is SVGAGI. J lost 3 bases, V lost 6 bases, and 5 bases had no gene match. The CDR3 extends over 14 amino acids. Negatively enriched CD4+ T cells were divided by CD45RA into naive and memory. TCRdb's copy holds only in-frame clones and misses some; the assay was immunoSEQ multiplex PCR. The sample consists of just over 2,000,000 clones, roughly 94% of them appearing once. The sequence came from a man aged 18 to 29 in good health. Material for sequencing was naive CD4+ T cells sorted from blood. Indicated subset: CD45RA+ positively selected. This chain uses TRBV6-5 with TRBJ2-7; 10 bases agree with TRBD2. The DNA of the CDR3 is TGTGCCAGCAGCCACGGACTAGCGGACTACGAGCAGTACTTC. As protein: CASSHGLADYEQYF.